One sample yielded the 14 T cell receptor beta chains listed below, sequenced in a study of T-cell memory formation after mild COVID-19. TCRdb called the 5' RACE reads again in MiXCR, with one record for every CDR3 protein. This sample yields 400,000 to 550,000 distinct CDR3 sequences, of which roughly 25% are seen a single time; approximately 12% belongs to the top ten. Sequenced sample: PBMCs or a T cell subset sorted from them (not recorded which). Receptor source: an adult woman who had mild COVID-19 (a few samples of this study predate the infection). Cell type and time point are not known.

This clonotype was observed at least ten times. The chain combines TRBV12-3 or TRBV12-4 with TRBJ2-1; a possible D gene is TRBD2 (6 bases). The CDR3 covers 14 residues. V shed 0 bases and J shed 3 bases, with 6 bases lying between them. In nucleotides, the CDR3 is TGTGCCAGCAGTTTAGCGGGAGGCTACAATGAGCAGTTCTTC. This sequence encodes CASSLAGGYNEQFF.

This clonotype was picked up a small number of times. This chain uses TRBV7-9 with TRBJ2-5, with 7 bases that match TRBD2. Losses at the gene ends were 1 base for V and 2 bases for J; bases not matched to a gene: 4. This CDR3 has 15 amino acids. Germline CDR1 is SEHNR and CDR2 is FQNEAQ (reference sequence). CDR3 bases: TGTGCCAGCAGCTTAGTTTTGCGGGGGCAAGAGACCCAGTACTTC. Translated, it gives CASSLVLRGQETQYF.

This clonotype was recorded a few times. The chain is built from TRBV7-2 and TRBJ1-6, with D possibly matching TRBD1 (5 bases). The CDR3 totals 14 residues. Germline V gene data show CDR1 as SGHTA and CDR2 as FQGNSA. Trimming took off 5 bases at V and 10 bases at J, with 15 bases between the two ends. CDR3 coding DNA: TGTGCCAGCAGCACCGCAGGGTCGGGATCACCCCTCCACTTT. Residues: CASSTAGSGSPLHF.

V usage is TRBV20-1 and J usage is TRBJ2-1, with a weak D call TRBD2 (6 bases). V lost 1 base to trimming and J lost 7 bases, with 14 bases between them. The CDR3 extends over 14 amino acids. Germline values: CDR1 DFQATT, CDR2 SNEGSKA (reference sequence). CDR3 in amino acids: CSARVMGGWNEQFF. CDR3 nucleotide sequence: TGCAGTGCTAGAGTTATGGGGGGTTGGAATGAGCAGTTCTTC.

The genes are TRBV27 and TRBJ1-2; D is possibly TRBD1 (5 bases). Germline loops: CDR1 MNHEY, CDR2 SMNVEV (reference sequence). The CDR3 is 15 amino acids. Trimming took off 4 bases at V and 6 bases at J, with 18 bases between the two ends. The CDR3 is CASSWGGGATDGYTF. The CDR3 nucleotides read TGTGCCAGCAGTTGGGGGGGGGGAGCGACGGATGGCTACACCTTC.

The table lists this clonotype with a few counts. CDR3 sequence (DNA): TGTGCCAGCAGCTTTCGACAGGAGTTTAGCTCCTACGAGCAGTACTTC. Protein product: CASSFRQEFSSYEQYF. The chain couples TRBV5-6 to TRBJ2-7; perhaps TRBD1 as D (6 bases). Germline CDR1 and CDR2: SGHDT and YYEEEE. With 2 bases removed from V and 0 bases from J, the gap between germline ends came to 15 bases. The CDR3 contains 16 residues. Supplemented by reference TRBV5-6 and TRBJ2-7, the full variable domain reads DAGVTQSPTHLIKTRGQQVTLRCSPKSGHDTVSWYQQALGQGPQFIFQYYEEEERQRGNFPDRFSGHQFPNYSSELNVNALLLGDSALYLCASSFRQEFSSYEQYFGPGTRLTVT.

The rearrangement links TRBV24-1 to TRBJ2-7; the D gene is possibly TRBD1 (6 bases). V shed 2 bases and J shed 0 bases, with 7 bases lying between them. The CDR3 spans 14 residues. Germline V lookup: CDR1 KGHDR, CDR2 SFDVKD. The CDR3 sequence: CATSDWTVSYEQYF. CDR3 DNA sequence: TGTGCCACCAGTGATTGGACAGTCTCCTACGAGCAGTACTTC.

This clonotype was seen a handful of times. V is TRBV6-2 or TRBV6-3 and J is TRBJ1-1; weak D call: TRBD1 (5 bases). Germline-derived CDR1 and CDR2 are MNHEY and SVGEGT. V was clipped by 2 bases and J by 7 bases, with 11 bases between them. The CDR3 length is 13 residues. The DNA for the CDR3 is TGTGCCAGCAGTTACCCCAACGGGGGTGAAGCTTTCTTT. Translating gives CASSYPNGGEAFF.

A few counts support this clonotype. The chain employs TRBV4-1 and TRBJ1-4; D ambiguous. The CDR3 spans 14 residues. V was pared by 0 bases and J by 5 bases, with 7 bases between. The germline V gene encodes CDR1 MGHRA and CDR2 YSYEKL. This CDR3 reads CASSQDWANEKLFF. CDR3 nucleotides: TGCGCCAGCAGCCAAGATTGGGCCAATGAAAAACTGTTTTTT.

This clonotype was detected many times. The J gene is TRBJ1-6, the V gene TRBV15, with unresolved D. V lost 0 bases and J 10 bases, leaving 13 bases between the germline ends. The CDR3 has 15 residues. Germline CDR1 is LNHNV and CDR2 is YYDKDF (reference sequence). In DNA, the CDR3 is TGTGCCACCAGCAGAGATGGGGAGGGCAGGTCACCCCTCCACTTT. It is translated as CATSRDGEGRSPLHF.

The chain couples TRBV12-3 or TRBV12-4 to TRBJ2-7, with D perhaps matching TRBD2 (5 bases). The CDR3 is 14 amino acids. Deletions cut 5 bases from V and 0 bases from J, with 11 bases between. Here the CDR3 reads CASSGLPVSYEQYF. The CDR3 coding sequence is TGTGCCAGCAGTGGACTCCCGGTCTCCTACGAGCAGTACTTC.

The V gene is TRBV12-3 or TRBV12-4, the J gene TRBJ2-7; 9 bases map to TRBD2. The CDR3 loop spans 15 amino acids. Germline trimming cut 2 bases from V and 7 bases from J; bases unmatched to any gene: 9. CDR3 nucleotides: TGTGCCAGCAGTTTATATGGGACTAGCCCTTCGGAGCAGTACTTC. Residues: CASSLYGTSPSEQYF.

The J gene is TRBJ2-7, the V gene TRBV15; D may correspond to TRBD1 or TRBD2 (6 bases each). V was shortened by 3 bases and J by 6 bases, with 27 bases between the two germline ends. The CDR3 spans 18 residues. Germline loops: CDR1 LNHNV, CDR2 YYDKDF (reference sequence). In DNA, the CDR3 is TGTGCCACCAGCAGCGAGGCAGGCTTAAGACACGGAGGGGGCGAGCAGTACTTC. This translates into CATSSEAGLRHGGGEQYF.

There are a few counts of this clonotype. The chain links TRBV2 to TRBJ1-1, with a possible D match to TRBD1 (5 bases). V lost 8 bases, J lost 2 bases, and 18 bases lay in between. The length of the CDR3 is 15 residues. Germline V lookup: CDR1 SNHLY, CDR2 FYNNEI. CDR3 bases: TGTGCCAGCCATCAGGGAACCCCGTCAAACACTGAAGCTTTCTTT. The encoded protein is CASHQGTPSNTEAFF. The entire variable domain, with the rest obtained from reference TRBV2 and TRBJ1-1, is as follows: EPEVTQTPSHQVTQMGQEVILRCVPISNHLYFYWYRQILGQKVEFLVSFYNNEISEKSEIFDDQFSVERPDGSNFTLKIRSTKLEDSAMYFCASHQGTPSNTEAFFGQGTRLTVV.